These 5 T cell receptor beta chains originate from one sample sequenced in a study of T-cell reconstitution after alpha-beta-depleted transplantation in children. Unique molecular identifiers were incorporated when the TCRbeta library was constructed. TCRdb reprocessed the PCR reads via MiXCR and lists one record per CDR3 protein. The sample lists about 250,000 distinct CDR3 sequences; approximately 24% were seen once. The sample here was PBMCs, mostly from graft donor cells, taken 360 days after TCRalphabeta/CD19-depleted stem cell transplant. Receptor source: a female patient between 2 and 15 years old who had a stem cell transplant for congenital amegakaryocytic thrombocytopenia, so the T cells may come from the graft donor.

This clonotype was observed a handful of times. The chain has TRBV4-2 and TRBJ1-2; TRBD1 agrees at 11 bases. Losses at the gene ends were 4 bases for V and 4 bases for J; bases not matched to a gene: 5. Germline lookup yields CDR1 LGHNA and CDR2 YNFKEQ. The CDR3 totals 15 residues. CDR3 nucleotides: TGTGCCAGCAGCCCCCGGACAGGGGGCTTCTATGGCTACACCTTC. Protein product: CASSPRTGGFYGYTF.

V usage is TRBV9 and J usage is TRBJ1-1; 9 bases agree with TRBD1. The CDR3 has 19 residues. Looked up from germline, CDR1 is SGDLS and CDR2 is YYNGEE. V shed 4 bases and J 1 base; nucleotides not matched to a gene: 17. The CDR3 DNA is TGTGCCAGCAGCCCAATCCGGGACAGGGTCAATCTTGGGAACACTGAAGCTTTCTTT. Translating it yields CASSPIRDRVNLGNTEAFF.

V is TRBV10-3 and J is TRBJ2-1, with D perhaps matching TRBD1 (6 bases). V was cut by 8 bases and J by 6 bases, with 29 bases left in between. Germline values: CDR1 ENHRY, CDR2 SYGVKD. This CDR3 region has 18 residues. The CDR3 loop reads CAIWTADSAGGVGNEQFF. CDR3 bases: TGTGCCATCTGGACAGCGGACTCAGCAGGTGGTGTTGGCAATGAGCAGTTCTTC.

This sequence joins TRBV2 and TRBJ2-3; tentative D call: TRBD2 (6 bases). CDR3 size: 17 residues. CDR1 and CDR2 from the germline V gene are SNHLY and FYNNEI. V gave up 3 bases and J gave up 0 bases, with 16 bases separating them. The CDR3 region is CASSDAGLAYSTDTQYF. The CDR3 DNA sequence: TGTGCCAGCAGTGATGCGGGACTCGCGTACAGCACAGATACGCAGTATTTT.

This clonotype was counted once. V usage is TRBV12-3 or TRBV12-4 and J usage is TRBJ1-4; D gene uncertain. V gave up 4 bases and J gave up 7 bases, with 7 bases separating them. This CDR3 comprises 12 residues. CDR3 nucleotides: TGTGCCAGCAGTTACGTACTTGAAAAACTGTTTTTT. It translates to CASSYVLEKLFF.